The text below deals with one T cell receptor beta chain. Using immunoSEQ multiplex PCR, the repertoire was profiled, and TCRdb retains in-frame clones only, with some absent. This sample has a few hundred thousand clones, with over 75% found just once. What the recovered Cohort 3 donors had was two negative PCRs, clearance, or symptom resolution. CDR1 is SGHRS and CDR2 is YFSETQ in the germline V gene. The CDR3 extends over 15 amino acids. With 1 base removed from V and 2 bases from J, the gap between germline ends came to 12 bases. This specimen comes from a study of blood T cell repertoires in COVID-19. At the level of the study: COVID-19 samples collected from the United States, Italy and Spain covered acute and convalescent phases. PBMCs, B-cell-depleted T cells, or T cells were the source of the cDNA or gDNA that made up the material.

Sequencing was performed on PBMCs or T cells enriched from blood (not recorded which). The genes are TRBV5-1 and TRBJ1-1, with TRBD1 as a possible D gene (6 bases). The origin of this receptor is a man aged 25-40 years who had recovered from COVID-19. This CDR3 is CASSLFSGTNTEAFF. CDR3 bases: TGCGCCAGCAGCTTGTTTTCAGGGACAAACACTGAAGCTTTCTTT.